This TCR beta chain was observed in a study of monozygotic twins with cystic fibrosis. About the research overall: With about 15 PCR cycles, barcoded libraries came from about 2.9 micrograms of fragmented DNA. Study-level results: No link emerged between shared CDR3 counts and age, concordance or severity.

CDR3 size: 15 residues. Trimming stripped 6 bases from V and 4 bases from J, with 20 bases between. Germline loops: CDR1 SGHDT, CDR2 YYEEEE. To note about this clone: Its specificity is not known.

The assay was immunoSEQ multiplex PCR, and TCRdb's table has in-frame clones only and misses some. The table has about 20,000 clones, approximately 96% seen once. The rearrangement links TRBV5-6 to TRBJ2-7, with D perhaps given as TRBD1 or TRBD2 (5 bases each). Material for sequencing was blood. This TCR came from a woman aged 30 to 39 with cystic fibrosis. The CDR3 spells CASTQGSGPRYEQYF. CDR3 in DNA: TGTGCCAGCACCCAGGGTTCGGGACCAAGGTACGAGCAGTACTTC.